This T cell receptor beta chain was recorded in a study of T cell changes during pregnancy in multiple sclerosis. This clone came up once. With 4 bases removed from V and 1 base from J, the gap between germline ends came to 10 bases. The length of the CDR3 is 14 residues. Germline CDR1 is SEHNR and CDR2 is FQNEAQ (reference sequence). Sequenced by immunoSEQ multiplex PCR; TCRdb stores in-frame clones only, minus some. Altogether 70,000 to 80,000 clones are present, roughly 92% being singletons, with the ten largest covering 3.7%. V is TRBV7-9 and J is TRBJ2-5; D might be TRBD2 (6 bases). The TCR sequence derives from a female donor in good health, enrolled as a control in a pregnancy study. The sequenced sample was peripheral blood, obtained after pregnancy. CDR3 nucleotides: TGTGCCAGCAGCTCCTTTAGCGGCCAAGAGACCCAGTACTTC. This gives the protein CASSSFSGQETQYF.